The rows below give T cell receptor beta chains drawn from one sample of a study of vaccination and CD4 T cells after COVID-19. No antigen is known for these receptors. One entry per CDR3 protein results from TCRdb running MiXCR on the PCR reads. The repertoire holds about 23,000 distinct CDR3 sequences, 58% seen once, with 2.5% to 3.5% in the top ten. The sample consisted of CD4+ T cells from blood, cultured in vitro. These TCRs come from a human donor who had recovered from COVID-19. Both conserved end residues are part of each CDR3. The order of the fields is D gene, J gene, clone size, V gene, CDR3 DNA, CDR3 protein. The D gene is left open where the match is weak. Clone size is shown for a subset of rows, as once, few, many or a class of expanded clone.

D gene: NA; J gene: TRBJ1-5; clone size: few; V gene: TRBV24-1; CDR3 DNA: TGTGCCACCGCAACAGGCAATCAGCCCCAGCATTTT; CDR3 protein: CATATGNQPQHF
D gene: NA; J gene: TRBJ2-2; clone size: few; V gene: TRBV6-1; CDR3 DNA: TGTGCCAGCAGTGGCTACAGGACCGGGGAGCTGTTTTTT; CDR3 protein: CASSGYRTGELFF
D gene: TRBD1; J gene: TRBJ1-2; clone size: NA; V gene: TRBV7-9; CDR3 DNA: TGTGCCAGCAGCTCAGGGACAGGTTTCTCTTCCGGCTACACCTTC; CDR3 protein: CASSSGTGFSSGYTF
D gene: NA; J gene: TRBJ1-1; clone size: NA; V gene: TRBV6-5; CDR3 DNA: TGTGCCAGCAGTTATTCCCGTCAGGGAGGGAACTCCTTT; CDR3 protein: CASSYSRQGGNSF
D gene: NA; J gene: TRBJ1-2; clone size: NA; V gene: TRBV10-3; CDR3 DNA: TGTGCCATCAGTGAGCCGGGACTGAGTAACTATGGCTACACCTTC; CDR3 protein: CAISEPGLSNYGYTF
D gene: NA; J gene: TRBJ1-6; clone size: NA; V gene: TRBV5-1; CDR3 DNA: TGCGCCAGCAGCTTGGAGGCACGGTTGAATTCACCCCTCCACTTT; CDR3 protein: CASSLEARLNSPLHF
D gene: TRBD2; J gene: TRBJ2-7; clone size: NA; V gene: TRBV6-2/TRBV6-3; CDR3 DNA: TGTGCCAGCAGTCAGGGACTAGCGGGGGAGCAGTACTTC; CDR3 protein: CASSQGLAGEQYF
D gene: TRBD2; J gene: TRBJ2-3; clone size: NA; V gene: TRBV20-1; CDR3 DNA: TGCAGTGCACAACGACTAGCGGGAGTTGTAGATACGCAGTATTTT; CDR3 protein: CSAQRLAGVVDTQYF
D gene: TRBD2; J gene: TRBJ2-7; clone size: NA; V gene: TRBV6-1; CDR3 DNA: TGTGCCTGCAGAAGAGGACTAGCGGGAGGATACGAGCAGTACTTC; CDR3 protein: CACRRGLAGGYEQYF
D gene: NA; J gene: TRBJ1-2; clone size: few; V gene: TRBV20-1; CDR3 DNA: TGCAGTGCTAGAGATCCGGGGAAACCCAGAGATGGCTACACCTTC; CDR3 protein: CSARDPGKPRDGYTF
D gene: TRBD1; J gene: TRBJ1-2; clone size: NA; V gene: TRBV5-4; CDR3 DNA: TGTGCCAGCAGCCTAGGACAGGCGCTCTATGGCTACACCTTC; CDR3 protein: CASSLGQALYGYTF
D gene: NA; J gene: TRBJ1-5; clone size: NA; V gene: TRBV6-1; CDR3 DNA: TGTGCCAGCACCGCAGCGCCTATCAATCAGCCCCAGCATTTT; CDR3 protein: CASTAAPINQPQHF
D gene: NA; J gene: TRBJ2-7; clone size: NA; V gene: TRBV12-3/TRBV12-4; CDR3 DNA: TGTGCCAGCAGTCATGGACTAAGCTCCTACGAGCAGTACTTC; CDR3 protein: CASSHGLSSYEQYF
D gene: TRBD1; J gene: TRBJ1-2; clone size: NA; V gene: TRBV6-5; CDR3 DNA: TGTGCCAGCAGTTCGACAGGGGGCCAGTATGGCTACACCTTC; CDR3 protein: CASSSTGGQYGYTF
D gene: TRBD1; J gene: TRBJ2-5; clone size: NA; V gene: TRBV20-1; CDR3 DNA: TGCAGTGCTGGGGTTGCGGGACAGGGAGAGACCCAGTACTTC; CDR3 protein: CSAGVAGQGETQYF
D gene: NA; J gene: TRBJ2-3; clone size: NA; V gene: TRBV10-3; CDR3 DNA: TGTGCCAACTCCGGAGGCCCCAATAAGACAGCAGATACGCAGTATTTT; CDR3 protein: CANSGGPNKTADTQYF
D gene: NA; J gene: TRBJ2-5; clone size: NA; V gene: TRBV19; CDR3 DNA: TGTGCCAGTAGTCCCCAGGGCGCGGGGAGGGAGACCCAGTACTTC; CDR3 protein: CASSPQGAGRETQYF
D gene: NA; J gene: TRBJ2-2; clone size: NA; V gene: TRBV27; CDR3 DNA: TGTGCCAGCAGTTTTCGAGCCATAGTAGGACCGAACACCGGGGAGCTGTTTTTT; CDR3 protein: CASSFRAIVGPNTGELFF
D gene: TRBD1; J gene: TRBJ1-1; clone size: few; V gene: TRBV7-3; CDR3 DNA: TGTGCCAGCAGCGCCGGGACAGGGCTGAACACTGAAGCTTTCTTT; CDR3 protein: CASSAGTGLNTEAFF
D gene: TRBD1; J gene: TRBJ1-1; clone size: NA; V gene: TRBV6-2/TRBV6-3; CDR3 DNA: TGTGCCAGCAGGGGACAGGGGGCGCCCACTGAAGCTTTCTTT; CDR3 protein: CASRGQGAPTEAFF
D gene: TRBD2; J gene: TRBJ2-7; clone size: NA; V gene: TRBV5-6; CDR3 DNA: TGTGCCAGCAGCTTGACTAGCGGGTACACCTACGAGCAGTACTTC; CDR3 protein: CASSLTSGYTYEQYF
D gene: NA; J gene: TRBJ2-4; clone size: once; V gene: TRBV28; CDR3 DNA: TGTGCCAGCAGTTTATCGACAGGCCTAACCAAAAACATTCAGTACTTC; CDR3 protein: CASSLSTGLTKNIQYF
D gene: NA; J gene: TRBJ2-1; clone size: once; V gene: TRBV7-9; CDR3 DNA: TGTGCCAGCAGCTTAGAACTATTCTACAATGAGCAGTTCTTC; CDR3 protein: CASSLELFYNEQFF
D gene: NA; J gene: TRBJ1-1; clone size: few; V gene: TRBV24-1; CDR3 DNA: TGTGCCACCTCAGCGGGGGAGGTGGCTGAAGCTTTCTTT; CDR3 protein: CATSAGEVAEAFF
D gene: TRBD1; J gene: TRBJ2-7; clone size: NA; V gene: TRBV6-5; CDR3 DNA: TGTGCCAGCAGTTTCACCTGGGACAGGAAAATTTACGAGCAGTACTTC; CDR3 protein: CASSFTWDRKIYEQYF
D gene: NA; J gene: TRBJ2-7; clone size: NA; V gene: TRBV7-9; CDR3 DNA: TGTGCCAGCAGCTTGACCGGGACTGCGAGTTACGAGCAGTACTTC; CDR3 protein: CASSLTGTASYEQYF
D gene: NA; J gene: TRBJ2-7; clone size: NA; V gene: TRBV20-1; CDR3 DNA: TGCAGTGCTAGATCCCCCCAAGGGACCTACGAGCAGTACTTC; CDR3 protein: CSARSPQGTYEQYF
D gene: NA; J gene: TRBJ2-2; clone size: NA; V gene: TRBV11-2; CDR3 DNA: TGTGCCAGCAGCCTCATCGGTAGGGAAGGGAACACCGGGGAGCTGTTTTTT; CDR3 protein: CASSLIGREGNTGELFF
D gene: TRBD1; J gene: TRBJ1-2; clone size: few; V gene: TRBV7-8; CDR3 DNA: TGTGCCAGCAGCGTACGGGACAGGTCCAACTATGGCTACACCTTC; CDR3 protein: CASSVRDRSNYGYTF
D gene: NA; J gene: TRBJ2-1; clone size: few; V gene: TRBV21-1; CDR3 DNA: TGTGCCAGCAGCAAAAGGCGTCGGCCAGAGTACAATGAGCAGTTCTTC; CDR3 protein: CASSKRRRPEYNEQFF
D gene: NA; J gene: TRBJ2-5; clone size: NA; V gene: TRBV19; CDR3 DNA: TGTGCCAGTAGCGTTAGTGGGGCCGGAGGAGAGACCCAGTACTTC; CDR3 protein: CASSVSGAGGETQYF
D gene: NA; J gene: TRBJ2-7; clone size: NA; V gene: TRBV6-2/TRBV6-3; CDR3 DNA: TGTGCCAGCAGCGACCCGGGCGGTTCCTACGAGCAGTACTTC; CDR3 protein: CASSDPGGSYEQYF
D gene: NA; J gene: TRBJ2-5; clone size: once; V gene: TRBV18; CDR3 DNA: TGTGCCAGCTCACCACCGGACCAAGAGACCCAGTACTTC; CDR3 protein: CASSPPDQETQYF
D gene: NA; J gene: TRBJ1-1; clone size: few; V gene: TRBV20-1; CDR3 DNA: TGCAGTGCTGCCCCGGGACGGAAGATTGAAGCTTTCTTT; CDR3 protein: CSAAPGRKIEAFF